What follows describes a single T cell receptor beta chain. The sample originates from a study of blood T cell repertoires in COVID-19. Sequencing was performed with immunoSEQ multiplex PCR; in TCRdb, only in-frame clones are kept and a portion is missing. This table holds about 360,000 clones, more than 75% found once. Sample: peripheral blood. This sequence originates from a human donor in a cohort sampled during active COVID-19.

The CDR3 bases are TGTGCCAGCAGTCCACAGGGACACAACACTGAAGCTTTCTTT. Translated, it gives CASSPQGHNTEAFF. V and J are TRBV28 and TRBJ1-1; a weak D match, TRBD1 (6 bases). Germline V gives CDR1 MDHEN, CDR2 SYDVKM. V lost 5 bases and J lost 2, with 12 bases in between. The CDR3 sequence is 14 residues long.